The 12 T cell receptor beta chains below were found in one sample sequenced in a study of T-cell reconstitution after alpha-beta-depleted transplantation in children. TCRbeta library preparation incorporated unique molecular identifiers. TCRdb itself ran the PCR reads through MiXCR, one entry per CDR3 protein. Among about 980,000 distinct CDR3 sequences listed, about 29% were seen once. The sample in question was PBMCs, mostly from graft donor cells, obtained 360 days after TCRalphabeta/CD19-depleted stem cell transplant. These receptors were taken from a boy less than two years old who had a stem cell transplant for SCID, so the T cells may come from the graft donor.

V usage is TRBV20-1 and J usage is TRBJ2-7; D is uncertain. The CDR3 has 13 amino acids. Trimming took off 6 bases at V and 3 bases at J, with 15 bases between the two ends. Germline-derived CDR1 and CDR2 are DFQATT and SNEGSKA (reference sequence). CDR3: CSATTKGGYEQYF. The CDR3 coding sequence is TGCAGTGCAACGACGAAAGGTGGCTACGAGCAGTACTTC.

The rearrangement joins TRBV5-1 to TRBJ2-7; 10 bases agree with TRBD1. In germline, CDR1 is SGHRS, CDR2 YFSETQ. V lost 4 bases, J lost 2 bases, and 3 bases stayed unmatched. The CDR3 has 14 residues. The CDR3 region is CASSLGQGPYEQYV. The CDR3 DNA is TGCGCCAGCAGCCTGGGACAGGGGCCCTACGAGCAGTACGTC.

This clonotype was counted between two and nine times. The chain links TRBV5-1 to TRBJ1-2; possible D gene TRBD1, 5 bases. The CDR3 is 15 residues long. Germline V lookup: CDR1 SGHRS, CDR2 YFSETQ. V dropped 4 bases and J dropped 3 bases, with 16 bases sitting between them. CDR3: CASSLGGRADYGYTF. The CDR3 DNA is TGCGCCAGCAGCCTGGGTGGCAGGGCGGACTATGGCTACACCTTC.

The chain links TRBV20-1 to TRBJ1-5, with 9 bases that match TRBD1. Germline V lookup: CDR1 DFQATT, CDR2 SNEGSKA (reference sequence). This CDR3 contains 16 residues. With 2 bases clipped from V and 6 bases from J, the junction kept 11 bases outside the gene matches. The CDR3 sequence is CSARHPGQGGTQPQHF. CDR3 coding DNA: TGCAGTGCTAGACACCCGGGACAGGGAGGCACTCAGCCCCAGCATTTT.

The V gene is TRBV20-1, the J gene TRBJ2-6; the D gene is possibly TRBD2 (5 bases). This CDR3 region has 15 residues. In germline, CDR1 is DFQATT, CDR2 SNEGSKA (reference sequence). With 0 bases removed from V and 3 bases from J, the gap between germline ends came to 9 bases. CDR3 in DNA: TGCAGTGCTAGAGATGGAGGAGGTGGGGCCAACGTCCTGACTTTC. Translation gives CSARDGGGGANVLTF.

In this sample, this clonotype turned up a few times. The chain is built from TRBV5-1 and TRBJ2-7; TRBD2 might be the D (6 bases). The CDR3 has 15 residues. Germline V gene sequence: CDR1 SGHRS, CDR2 YFSETQ. V lost 0 bases to trimming and J lost 3 bases, with 13 bases between them. The CDR3 is CASSLEGDFIYEQYF. CDR3 DNA: TGCGCCAGCAGCTTGGAAGGGGACTTCATCTACGAGCAGTACTTC.

The gene calls are TRBV9 and TRBJ2-7; 9 nucleotides match TRBD1. CDR3 length: 12 residues. Looked up from germline, CDR1 is SGDLS and CDR2 is YYNGEE. Trimming removed 4 bases from V and 11 bases from J; junction bases left unmatched: 7. The CDR3 spells CASSLGQGPKYF. The CDR3 region has the DNA TGTGCCAGCAGCCTGGGACAGGGCCCTAAGTACTTC. Full variable domain (rest looked up from reference TRBV9 and TRBJ2-7): DSGVTQTPKHLITATGQRVTLRCSPRSGDLSVYWYQQSLDQGLQFLIQYYNGEERAKGNILERFSAQQFPDLHSELNLSSLELGDSALYFCASSLGQGPKYFGPGTRLTVT.

The table lists this clonotype with a few counts. J is TRBJ2-5 and V is TRBV18, with TRBD1 identical over 7 bases. Germline V CDR1 and CDR2: KGHSH, LQKENI. The V segment lost 3 bases and the J segment 2 bases; nucleotides outside the gene matches: 6. CDR3 length: 15 residues. The CDR3: CASSPLPGQQETQYF. The CDR3 DNA reads TGTGCCAGCTCACCGCTCCCGGGACAGCAAGAGACCCAGTACTTC. Variable domain in full (rest from reference TRBV18 and TRBJ2-5): NAGVMQNPRHLVRRRGQEARLRCSPMKGHSHVYWYRQLPEEGLKFMVYLQKENIIDESGMPKERFSAEFPKEGPSILRIQQVVRGDSAAYFCASSPLPGQQETQYFGPGTRLLVL.

The gene calls are TRBV12-3 or TRBV12-4 and TRBJ2-7, with a tentative D call TRBD2 (5 bases). The CDR3 has 14 residues. The germline V and J ends were trimmed by 5 bases and 0 bases, with 11 bases remaining between them. The CDR3 DNA reads TGTGCCAGCAGTCTTAACGGGATCTCCTACGAGCAGTACTTC. As protein: CASSLNGISYEQYF.

The chain uses TRBV7-6 and TRBJ2-1; TRBD1 might be the D (5 bases). V lost 4 bases and J lost 0, with 10 bases in between. Germline V gives CDR1 SGHVS, CDR2 FNYEAQ. There are 15 residues in the CDR3. DNA for the CDR3: TGTGCCAGCAGCTCTAGGGGCAACTCCTACAATGAGCAGTTCTTC. This sequence encodes CASSSRGNSYNEQFF. Complete variable domain (other parts from reference TRBV7-6 and TRBJ2-1): GAGVSQSPRYKVTKRGQDVALRCDPISGHVSLYWYRQALGQGPEFLTYFNYEAQQDKSGLPNDRFSAERPEGSISTLTIQRTEQRDSAMYRCASSSRGNSYNEQFFGPGTRLTVL.

The chain uses TRBV29-1 and TRBJ2-1; D ambiguous. Trimming took off 4 bases at V and 5 bases at J, with 3 bases between the two ends. Germline assignment: CDR1 SQVTM and CDR2 ANQGSEA. The CDR3 contains 10 residues. CDR3 sequence reads: CSVGDNEQFF. The CDR3 DNA reads as TGCAGCGTTGGGGACAATGAGCAGTTCTTC.

The table lists this clonotype with a few counts. The chain has TRBV12-3 or TRBV12-4 and TRBJ2-1; tentatively, D is TRBD1 or TRBD2 (5 bases each). V lost 3 bases, J lost 2 bases, and 11 bases lay in between. There are 15 residues in the CDR3. The CDR3 nucleotides are TGTGCCAGCAGTTTTGCGCAGGGAGCCTACAATGAGCAGTTCTTC. As protein: CASSFAQGAYNEQFF.